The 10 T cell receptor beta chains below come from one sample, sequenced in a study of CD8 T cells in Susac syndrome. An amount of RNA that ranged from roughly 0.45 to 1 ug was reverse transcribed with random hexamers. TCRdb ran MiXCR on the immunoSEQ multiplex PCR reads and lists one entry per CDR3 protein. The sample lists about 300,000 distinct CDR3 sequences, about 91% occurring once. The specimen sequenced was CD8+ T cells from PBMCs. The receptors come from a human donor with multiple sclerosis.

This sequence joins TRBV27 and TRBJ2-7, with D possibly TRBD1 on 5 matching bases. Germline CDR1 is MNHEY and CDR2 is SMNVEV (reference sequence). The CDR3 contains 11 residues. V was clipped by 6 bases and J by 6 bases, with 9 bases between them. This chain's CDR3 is CASRGVPEQYF. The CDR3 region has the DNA TGTGCCAGCAGAGGGGTTCCCGAGCAGTACTTC.

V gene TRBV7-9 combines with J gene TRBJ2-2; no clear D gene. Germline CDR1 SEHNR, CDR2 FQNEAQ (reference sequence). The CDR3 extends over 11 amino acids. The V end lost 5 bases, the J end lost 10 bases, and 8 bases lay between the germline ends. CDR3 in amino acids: CASSLYPELFF. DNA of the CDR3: TGTGCCAGCAGCCTCTACCCGGAGCTGTTTTTT.

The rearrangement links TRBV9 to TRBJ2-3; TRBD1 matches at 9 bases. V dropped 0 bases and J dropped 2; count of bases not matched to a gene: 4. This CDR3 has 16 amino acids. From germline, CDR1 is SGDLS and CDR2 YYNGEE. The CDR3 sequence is CASSVARTGDTDTQYF. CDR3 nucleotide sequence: TGTGCCAGCAGCGTAGCTAGGACAGGGGACACAGATACGCAGTATTTT.

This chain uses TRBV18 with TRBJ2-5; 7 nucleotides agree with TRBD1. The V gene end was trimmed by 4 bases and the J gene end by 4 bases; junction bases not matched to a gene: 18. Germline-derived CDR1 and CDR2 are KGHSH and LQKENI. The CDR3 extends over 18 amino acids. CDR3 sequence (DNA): TGTGCCAGCTCACGTTCCGGACAGGTATTTGGATTCCCAGAGACCCAGTACTTC. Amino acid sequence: CASSRSGQVFGFPETQYF. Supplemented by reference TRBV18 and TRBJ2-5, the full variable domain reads NAGVMQNPRHLVRRRGQEARLRCSPMKGHSHVYWYRQLPEEGLKFMVYLQKENIIDESGMPKERFSAEFPKEGPSILRIQQVVRGDSAAYFCASSRSGQVFGFPETQYFGPGTRLLVL.

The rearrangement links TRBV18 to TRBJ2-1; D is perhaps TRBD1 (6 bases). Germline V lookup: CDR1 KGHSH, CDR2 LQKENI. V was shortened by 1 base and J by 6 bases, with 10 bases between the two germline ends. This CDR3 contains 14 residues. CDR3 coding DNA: TGTGCCAGCTCACCACTTGACAGGCCCAATGAGCAGTTCTTC. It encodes CASSPLDRPNEQFF.

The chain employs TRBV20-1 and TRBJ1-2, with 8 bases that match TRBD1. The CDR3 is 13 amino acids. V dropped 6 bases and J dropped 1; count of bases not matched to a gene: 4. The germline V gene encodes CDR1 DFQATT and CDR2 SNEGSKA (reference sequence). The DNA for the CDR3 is TGCAGTGCCCCGGACAGGGTTAACTATGGCTACACCTTC. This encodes CSAPDRVNYGYTF.

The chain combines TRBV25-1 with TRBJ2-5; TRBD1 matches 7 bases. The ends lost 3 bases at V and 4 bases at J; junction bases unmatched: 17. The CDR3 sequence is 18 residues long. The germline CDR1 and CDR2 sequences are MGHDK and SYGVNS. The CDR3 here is CASSDPTLQGQSIETQYF. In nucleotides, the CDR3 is TGTGCCAGCAGTGATCCTACCCTACAGGGACAGTCAATAGAGACCCAGTACTTC.

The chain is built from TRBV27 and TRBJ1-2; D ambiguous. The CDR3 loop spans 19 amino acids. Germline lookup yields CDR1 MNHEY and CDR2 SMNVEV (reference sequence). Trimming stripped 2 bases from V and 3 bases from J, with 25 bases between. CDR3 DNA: TGTGCCAGCAGTTTACTGGGGTTTGGGCAGTTAAGTTTGGACTATGGCTACACCTTC. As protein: CASSLLGFGQLSLDYGYTF.

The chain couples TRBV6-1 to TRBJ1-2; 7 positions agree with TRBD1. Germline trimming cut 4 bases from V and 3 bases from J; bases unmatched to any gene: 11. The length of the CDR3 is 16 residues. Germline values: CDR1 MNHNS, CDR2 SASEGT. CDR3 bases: TGTGCCAGCAGTGGACAGGGAAGGGCCTCTGACTATGGCTACACCTTC. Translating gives CASSGQGRASDYGYTF.

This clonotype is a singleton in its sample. Here the CDR3 reads CSVGVGTGWNTEAFF. The DNA of the CDR3 is TGCAGCGTAGGAGTGGGGACAGGGTGGAACACTGAAGCTTTCTTT. J is TRBJ1-1 and V is TRBV29-1; 9 bases match TRBD1. The trim removed 6 bases at V and 1 base at J, leaving 9 bases unmatched. Germline V gene data show CDR1 as SQVTM and CDR2 as ANQGSEA. CDR3 length: 15 residues.